The present TCR beta chain was sequenced within a study of blood T cell repertoires in COVID-19. Study as a whole: Sites across the United States, Italy and Spain contributed samples from acute and convalescent COVID-19.

This clone was observed a handful of times. The table came from immunoSEQ multiplex PCR; TCRdb's copy has only in-frame clones and leaves some out. This table has about 530,000 clones, roughly nine tenths appearing once. Trimming shortened V by 3 bases and J by 7 bases, and 15 bases separated the two germline ends. The CDR3 runs to 14 residues. Germline-derived CDR1 and CDR2 are LNHDA and SQIVND (reference sequence). This clonotype originated in a woman in her fifties or sixties with COVID-19, enrolled during active disease. The chain couples TRBV19 to TRBJ1-1; D might be TRBD1 (6 bases). The sample taken for sequencing was peripheral blood. The CDR3 nucleotides are TGTGCCAGTAGTATGCCCAGGGGTCAGGGTGAAGCTTTCTTT. It specifies CASSMPRGQGEAFF.